Included here is one T cell receptor (beta chain) sequence, with context. Its antigen remains unidentified. Each donor was healthy, and each was a bone marrow donor. Unrecorded immune exposure was likely among donors, who were nominally healthy when sampled. These data come from a study of cytomegalovirus exposure and HLA in healthy donors. Whole-study findings and limits: Presence/absence analyses assumed roughly uniform sequencing depth across donors.

This CDR3 has 14 residues. Looked up from germline, CDR1 is SGHRS and CDR2 is YFSETQ. Trimming took 4 bases from V and 4 from J; bases not matched to a gene: 5. The PCR employed 60 Vbeta primers together with 13 Jbeta primers. The protocol was immunoSEQ multiplex PCR, while the TCRdb copy is restricted to in-frame clones and leaves out a portion. Its clone listing holds around 75,000 clones. The V call is TRBV5-1, the J call TRBJ1-1, with 9 bases that match TRBD1. The sequencing sample was made of PBMCs. This clonotype was sampled from a man aged 50 to 60 in good health and CMV-seropositive. The CDR3 nucleotides are TGCGCCAGCAGCGATTTGGACAGGGGCACTGAAGCTTTCTTT. Its translation: CASSDLDRGTEAFF.